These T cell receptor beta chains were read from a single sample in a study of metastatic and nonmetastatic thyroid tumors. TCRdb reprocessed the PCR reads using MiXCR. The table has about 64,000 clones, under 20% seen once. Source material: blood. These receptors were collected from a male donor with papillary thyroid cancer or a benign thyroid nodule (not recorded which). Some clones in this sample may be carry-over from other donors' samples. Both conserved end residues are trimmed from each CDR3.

ASKAGSYNEQF,TRBJ2-1,11,TRBV19
ASNQKDMREGLNEKLF,TRBJ1-4,16,TRBV12-3/TRBV12-4
ASSPRDRVSVVVEQY,TRBJ2-7,15,TRBV10-2
SARGEYTESF,TRBJ1-1,10,TRBV20-1
ASNPSRGSYEQY,TRBJ2-7,12,TRBV6-1
SPNGDRVATEAF,TRBJ1-1,12,TRBV20-1
ASSIGGVSRADTQY,TRBJ2-3,14,TRBV19
SATDMNGDHPQH,TRBJ1-5,12,TRBV20-1
SARDRTDYEQY,TRBJ2-7,11,TRBV20-1
ASSLIAVQETQY,TRBJ2-5,12,TRBV12-3/TRBV12-4
ASSERLAGRGVQETQY,TRBJ2-5,16,TRBV6-1
ASSLSMGTATSYGYT,TRBJ1-2,15,TRBV27
ASSPGTGRNTGELF,TRBJ2-2,14,TRBV12-3/TRBV12-4
ASGVPGAYNEQF,TRBJ2-1,12,TRBV27
ASRGGSPYNEQF,TRBJ2-1,12,TRBV5-6
AISDGGSGDTQY,TRBJ2-3,12,TRBV10-3
ATSEPGTGGDTQY,TRBJ2-3,13,TRBV24-1
ASSHGPYTVTMTNEQY,TRBJ2-7,16,TRBV12-3/TRBV12-4
ASSISDRVHNEQF,TRBJ2-1,13,TRBV19
AWSVGIGYGYT,TRBJ1-2,11,TRBV30
ASSLGWREITDTQY,TRBJ2-3,14,TRBV5-1
AISAGTTQETQY,TRBJ2-5,12,TRBV10-3
ASIRWGTQSYEQY,TRBJ2-7,13,TRBV2
ATGQGNTGELF,TRBJ2-2,11,TRBV5-1
AISPGGARCSYNEQF,TRBJ2-1,15,TRBV27
ASSVWPQGRSGYT,TRBJ1-2,13,TRBV9
ASSLIGGKTDTQY,TRBJ2-3,13,TRBV28
ASSLTSGSGETQY,TRBJ2-5,13,TRBV7-2
ASRQQGSEQY,TRBJ2-7,10,TRBV5-4
AWGDGQPQH,TRBJ1-5,9,TRBV30
ASSSPSGVADTQY,TRBJ2-5,13,TRBV6-2/TRBV6-3
ASSPGTGYEQF,TRBJ2-1,11,TRBV4-1